Below, one TCR beta chain is given with its context. What it recognizes is unknown. The same CDR3 is also encoded by other DNA sequences in this sample. This specimen belongs to a study of shared clonotypes between healthy human individuals. On the study more broadly: The plates for each donor numbered three CD4 naive, three CD4 memory, two CD8 naive and one CD8 memory.

The length of the CDR3 is 14 residues. The V end lost 3 bases, the J end lost 4 bases, and 10 bases lay between the germline ends. Germline V gene sequence: CDR1 SGDLS, CDR2 YYNGEE. General study findings and limits: Rarefaction showed that sequencing of sorted subsets was incomplete (despite large depth).

It was CD45RO-negative cells, positively selected for CCR7, that made up naive CD8 cells, with terminally differentiated effector memory CD45RA+ cells excluded. Donors comprised only Caucasian adults living in Nashville, Tennessee. The protocol was immunoSEQ multiplex PCR, while the TCRdb copy is restricted to in-frame clones and leaves out a portion. The repertoire holds under 2,000,000 clones, with approximately 95% as singletons. The material sequenced was naive CD8+ T cells sorted from blood. This chain connects TRBV9 to TRBJ2-2, with TRBD2 as a possible D gene (5 bases). The receptor was derived from a young man in good health. As DNA, the CDR3 is TGTGCCAGCAGCGGTACTAGGTCCACCGGGGAGCTGTTTTTT. It specifies CASSGTRSTGELFF. Looking up the rest from reference TRBV9 and TRBJ2-2 gives the full variable domain: DSGVTQTPKHLITATGQRVTLRCSPRSGDLSVYWYQQSLDQGLQFLIQYYNGEERAKGNILERFSAQQFPDLHSELNLSSLELGDSALYFCASSGTRSTGELFFGEGSRLTVL.